This T cell receptor beta chain was sequenced in a study of cytotoxic CD8 clonotypes in ibrutinib-treated CLL. A note on this clone: Its antigen is not known.

Clones were sequenced by immunoSEQ multiplex PCR, and TCRdb holds only the in-frame ones, with some missing. Altogether some 25,000 clones are present, around 69% being singletons, with the ten largest covering roughly half. CDR1 is LNHDA, CDR2 SQIVND, per germline (reference sequence). Germline trimming cut 9 bases from V and 1 base from J; bases unmatched to any gene: 17. CDR3 size: 17 residues. Overall study findings and caveats: Researchers report that baseline clonality outpaced age-matched healthy donors and tracked circulating CD8+ T-cell counts. The study found public clonotypes uncommon, contracting or stable on treatment. Rising at ibrutinib response, clonality subsequently fell back toward baseline at progression.

The material sequenced was PBMCs, taken at disease progression, from a patient treated with ibrutinib. The rearrangement uses TRBV19 and TRBJ1-1, with TRBD1 matching over 7 bases. The TCR originated in a human donor with chronic lymphocytic leukemia. CDR3 bases: TGTGCCAGCCAGGGACAGTTTTCAACCGGGCCGAACACTGAAGCTTTCTTT. It translates to CASQGQFSTGPNTEAFF.